The T cell receptor beta chain described here comes from a study of OX40 agonist ivuxolimab in advanced cancers. Across the whole study: Patients treated during dose escalation were battling hepatocellular carcinoma, melanoma, renal cell or head and neck cancer. Of the participants, under 50% had some prior anti-PD-1, anti-PD-L1 or anti-CTLA-4 therapy, which was allowed.

CDR1 is MNHNS and CDR2 is SASEGT in the germline V gene. V was shortened by 11 bases and J by 7 bases, with 9 bases between the two germline ends. The CDR3 covers 10 residues. It was autoimmune disease history or systemic immunosuppression that excluded patients. Data came from immunoSEQ multiplex PCR; TCRdb stores just in-frame clones and leaves some out. Among 45,000 to 60,000 clones listed, approximately 92% were seen once. The source was CD4+ or CD8+ T cells sorted from blood, collected in a trial of the OX40 agonist ivuxolimab. J is TRBJ2-1 and V is TRBV6-1, with unresolved D. The sequence came from an adult with an advanced solid tumor such as melanoma, head and neck, liver or kidney cancer. The CDR3, as DNA: TGTGCCGCCTCGCGAAATGAGCAGTTCTTC. Amino acids: CAASRNEQFF.